A single T cell receptor beta chain is shown here with its context. Its antigen is unknown. The sample belongs to a study of identical twins. The cDNA had a unique molecular identifier and a template-switch universal primer site. TCRdb re-analysed the 5' RACE reads in MiXCR, keeping a single row per CDR3 protein. The sample shows 350,000 to 600,000 distinct CDR3 sequences, 14% of them seen only once. V shed 6 bases and J shed 0 bases, with 7 bases lying between them. The CDR3 spans 13 residues. The germline gives CDR1 SGHTA, CDR2 FQGTGA. Study-wide points: Instead of following the same donors, the conclusions were based on cross-sectional statistical analysis.

This sample was shared with a second study, whose subject was yellow fever vaccine responses in identical twins.

This clonotype was obtained from a woman aged 18-29 years in good health. The chain recombines TRBV7-3 with TRBJ2-3; D is perhaps TRBD1 (6 bases). The sequencing input was CD4+ T cells sorted from blood. This CDR3 reads CASSRGSTDTQYF. In nucleotides, the CDR3 is TGTGCCAGCAGTAGGGGGAGCACAGATACGCAGTATTTT.